The 11 T cell receptor beta chains below were found in one sample sequenced in a study of breast tumors, draining lymph nodes, adjacent tissues. TCRdb re-called the multiplex PCR reads with MiXCR, one entry per CDR3 protein. The top ten hold roughly 2.3% of the sample, which has approximately 140,000 distinct CDR3 sequences, about 30% seen once. Breast cancer patients provided tissue from their axillary draining lymph nodes. The sequenced sample was axillary lymph node tissue. The source is a female donor with breast cancer. Some clones in this sample may be carry-over from other donors' samples.

A note on this clonotype: The CDR3 does not end in the conserved phenylalanine or tryptophan, so this is likely a read error. This rearrangement joins TRBV6-2 or TRBV6-3 to TRBJ1-1; 11 bases are a match to TRBD1. Trimming cost V 11 bases and J 4 bases; bases outside gene matches: 21. Germline loops: CDR1 MNHEY, CDR2 SVGEGT. The CDR3 totals 18 residues. CDR3 sequence (DNA): TGTGCCGTCAGTGGCCGGACAGGGGGCGAAGGTTTTAGCACTGAAGCTTTCCTT. It specifies CAVSGRTGGEGFSTEAFL.

This clonotype showed up many times. The chain recombines TRBV9 with TRBJ2-2; D is uncertain. Germline CDR1 and CDR2: SGDLS and YYNGEE. Deletions cut 4 bases from V and 1 base from J, with 14 bases between. The CDR3 contains 16 residues. The CDR3 reads CASSLHTDENTGELFF. CDR3 nucleotide sequence: TGTGCCAGCAGCCTACACACGGACGAGAACACCGGGGAGCTGTTTTTT.

This clonotype was counted many times. The chain links TRBV29-1 to TRBJ2-1; 8 nucleotides agree with TRBD2. The CDR3 covers 13 residues. Germline-derived CDR1 and CDR2 are SQVTM and ANQGSEA. The trim removed 5 bases at V and 0 bases at J, leaving 0 bases unmatched. In nucleotides, the CDR3 is TGCAGCGTTAGCGGGAGCTCCTACAATGAGCAGTTCTTC. This codes for CSVSGSSYNEQFF.

This chain connects TRBV7-9 to TRBJ1-6; maybe TRBD1 (5 bases). This CDR3 spans 15 amino acids. The V gene's germline CDR1 is SEHNR and CDR2 FQNEAQ (reference sequence). V shed 3 bases and J shed 13 bases, with 19 bases lying between them. CDR3 sequence (DNA): TGTGCCAGCAGCTTTGGAGGGGTCCGTCCTCTTCCCCTCCACTTT. Translating gives CASSFGGVRPLPLHF.

This clonotype has a count of ten or more. The chain recombines TRBV12-3 or TRBV12-4 with TRBJ2-3; maybe TRBD1 (6 bases). The CDR3 consists of 13 residues. Trimming left V 4 bases short and J 5 bases short, with 10 bases between. CDR3 region: CASSSGTLDTQYF. CDR3 in DNA: TGTGCCAGCAGTTCCGGGACACTAGATACGCAGTATTTT.

Turning to this clonotype: A much more abundant neighbour one base away suggests this may be a read error. A read error is likely, as this CDR3 ends without the conserved phenylalanine or tryptophan. The DNA is left out, because the CDR3 cannot be placed on it with certainty; the CDR3 is given as TCRdb lists it. The V gene is TRBV4-1, the J gene TRBJ2-2. The V gene's germline CDR1 is MGHRA and CDR2 YSYEKL. Ends included, the CDR3 has 14 residues. CDR3 protein: CASSQDARTGEPFS.

This clonotype was observed many times. The J gene is TRBJ2-6, the V gene TRBV6-6; unclear D gene. The CDR3 runs 16 residues. Germline CDR1 is MNHNY and CDR2 is SVGAGI (reference sequence). Trimming stripped 2 bases from V and 0 bases from J, with 8 bases between. CDR3 region: CASSYRQDSGANVLTF. CDR3 sequence (DNA): TGTGCCAGCAGTTACAGGCAGGACTCTGGGGCCAACGTCCTGACTTTC.

V gene TRBV11-2 combines with J gene TRBJ2-7, with D perhaps TRBD1 (6 bases). This CDR3 region has 13 residues. The V gene lost 4 bases and the J gene lost 2 bases, with 9 bases spanning the gap. Germline V lookup: CDR1 SGHAT, CDR2 FQNNGV. The CDR3 DNA follows: TGTGCCAGCAGCTCGGACAGCACCTACGAGCAGTACTTC. Translated, it gives CASSSDSTYEQYF.

This clonotype was recorded at least ten times. This chain connects TRBV6-6 to TRBJ1-5, with D tentatively TRBD1 (5 bases). CDR3 length: 14 amino acids. Deletions cut 6 bases from V and 1 base from J, with 10 bases between. Germline assignment: CDR1 MNHNY and CDR2 SVGAGI (reference sequence). For the CDR3, the DNA is TGTGCCAGCAGGCACCGGGACAGCAATCAGCCCCAGCATTTT. It encodes CASRHRDSNQPQHF.

The sample holds many counts of this clonotype. The V call is TRBV7-2, the J call TRBJ2-5; D remains ambiguous. The CDR3 sequence is 12 residues long. Looked up from germline, CDR1 is SGHTA and CDR2 is FQGNSA. Trimming pared 0 bases from V and 5 bases from J, leaving 4 bases between. The CDR3 DNA follows: TGTGCCAGCAGCTTAGCGTCGGAGACCCAGTACTTC. Translating gives CASSLASETQYF.

This clonotype has at least ten counts. The chain combines TRBV7-9 with TRBJ2-2; 8 bases are shared with TRBD2. In germline, CDR1 is SEHNR, CDR2 FQNEAQ (reference sequence). Trimming at V came to 6 bases and at J to 3 bases, leaving 9 bases not matched to a gene. There are 16 residues in the CDR3. CDR3: CASRSGGLVDTGELFF. In DNA, the CDR3 is TGTGCCAGCAGGTCGGGGGGACTAGTCGACACCGGGGAGCTGTTTTTT.